This T cell receptor (beta chain) was documented in a study of T cells after posttransplantation cyclophosphamide. As regards this clone: Its cognate antigen is unknown.

Unmatched junction bases numbered 6, after V lost 7 bases and J lost 6 bases. This CDR3 is 12 amino acids long. CDR1 and CDR2 from the germline V gene are SNHLY and FYNNEI. TCRdb's table, derived via immunoSEQ multiplex PCR, lists solely in-frame clones and lacks some. The sample has roughly 19,000 clones, over 65% seen once. Study-level findings and limits: Later blood repertoires were often dominated by clones from the donor CD8+ memory compartment. TRB clonality was highly associated with recipient CMV seropositivity and reactivation. TRB overlap between skin or GI tissue T cells and blood was limited.

Busulfan-fludarabine conditioning, marrow transplant, and cyclophosphamide on days +3 and +4 were administered. This receptor was taken from a young adult male patient who received an allogeneic stem cell transplant from a related donor, was CMV-positive, and had acute GVHD only. T cells may partly derive from the graft donor. J is TRBJ2-7 and V is TRBV2; 7 bases map to TRBD1. This material consisted of PBMCs, taken after an allogeneic stem cell transplant with post-transplant cyclophosphamide. CDR3 protein: CASKGQDGEQYF. The CDR3 DNA sequence: TGTGCCAGCAAAGGACAGGATGGCGAGCAGTACTTC.